The T cell receptor (beta chain) under discussion was sequenced for a study of T cells after yellow fever vaccination (dated by TCRdb to about 2019). Study-wide context: The SMART-Seq v4 Ultra Low Input RNA kit was used to prepare libraries from fractions with low cell numbers. To track T-cell clones before and after primary and booster YFV17D yellow fever vaccination, bulk TCR alpha and beta repertoires were sequenced longitudinally. Two healthy male donors, one aged 18 to 30 and one aged 30 to 40 years, were included in the cohort. Blood samples were taken at several timepoints before and after primary and secondary immunization, and bulk PBMC replicates and cell subsets were isolated.

Deletion took 0 bases off V and 0 bases off J, with a span of 6 bases between the germline ends. The CDR3 spans 16 residues, from the cysteine through the phenylalanine. The DNA shown is the 48-base CDR3, in frame from base 1. The germline V gene (reference sequence) sets CDR1 to LNHNV and CDR2 to YYDKDF. TCR cDNA was synthesized by 5'RACE template switching, which introduced a universal primer site and unique molecular identifiers. Priming for cDNA synthesis came from both the TCR alpha and TCR beta constant segments. Two PCR steps were used to amplify libraries, with sample barcodes and sequencing adapters being added in the second step. Sequencing of libraries was performed on Illumina HiSeq 2500 (2x100 bp) or NovaSeq (2x150 bp). On the authors' methods: MIGEC was used to demultiplex reads and collapse the reads into UMI consensus sequences, and MiXCR was used for V(D)J alignment. Vaccine-responding clonotypes were defined with edgeR using replicate PBMC samples, requiring FDR below 0.01 and a log2 fold change above 5 up to day 15. CD4 or CD8 identity was assigned to each bulk clonotype according to whether the clonotype was present at higher abundance in the sequenced CD4 repertoire or the sequenced CD8 repertoire. Using fastp at Q25 and MiXCR, TCRdb reprocessed the public reads and kept productive beta chains. Merged by CDR3 protein, the rows form single entries marked with the most common genes and DNA. The authors' filters were not applied to this entry. For this sample the table gives approximately 610,000 distinct CDR3 sequences, of which about 15% were detected only once. The ten largest clones add up to 15% to 20% of the sample.

This clonotype was counted a few times. Which antigen it targets is not known. It has no much larger one-base neighbor in the sample; base qualities were not kept. The treatment or condition label here, explained by the study, means: live attenuated yellow fever vaccine strain. At each blood-draw timepoint, two biological replicates of bulk PBMCs were obtained. PBMCs were isolated from peripheral blood using a standard Ficoll-Paque protocol. TriZol was used to extract RNA from bulk PBMCs, from CD4 and CD8 fractions, and from dextramer-positive and dextramer-negative fractions. Study-wide conclusions, independent of this receptor: After the booster, most clones that had expanded after primary vaccination were detected again (around 97% of CD4 and roughly 86% of CD8), suggesting broad maintenance of memory. The study included only a couple of donors, which limits how far the findings can be generalized. A small share of clonotypes occurred in both CD4 and CD8 compartments, likely arising from convergent recombination. Compared with the primary T-cell response, the secondary T-cell response was faster but weaker, reaching its peak on day 5 rather than on day 15. Because abundant contaminating clonotypes from the bulk population could be contained in FACS-sorted repertoires, computational filtering was required.

The chain is encoded by TRBV15 joined to TRBJ1-6; the D gene assignment is ambiguous. Sequencing was performed on PBMCs, taken 4 to 6 days after the first yellow fever vaccination. The TCR comes from a man aged 18 to 29 who received the YFV17D yellow fever vaccine. The CDR3 protein: CATSRETSSYNSPLHF. The DNA sequence follows: TGTGCCACCAGCAGAGAGACGAGCTCCTATAATTCACCCCTCCACTTT.